A single sample is the source of the 27 T cell receptor beta chains below, sequenced in a study of T-cell reconstitution after alpha-beta-depleted transplantation in children. Unique molecular identifiers were incorporated when the TCRbeta library was constructed. In TCRdb, the PCR reads were re-called with MiXCR into one record per CDR3 protein. The sample contains 500,000 to 650,000 distinct CDR3 sequences, about an eighth of which appear only once. The specimen was PBMCs, mostly from graft donor cells, collected 180 days after TCRalphabeta/CD19-depleted stem cell transplant. Receptors originate from a female patient aged 2-9 years who had a stem cell transplant for aplastic anemia, so the T cells may come from the graft donor.

Many counts were recorded for this clonotype. This rearrangement joins TRBV20-1 to TRBJ1-2; the match to TRBD1 covers 10 bases. Germline CDR1 and CDR2: DFQATT and SNEGSKA (reference sequence). The CDR3 has 14 residues. The junction had 6 bases not matched to a gene; V was cut back by 0 bases and J by 8 bases. CDR3: CSARDRQGAGGYTF. The CDR3 DNA is TGCAGTGCTAGAGATCGACAGGGGGCAGGAGGCTACACCTTC.

The sample holds a few counts of this clonotype. The chain couples TRBV27 to TRBJ2-7; the D gene is possibly TRBD2 (5 bases). The length of the CDR3 is 13 residues. The germline V gene has CDR1 MNHEY and CDR2 SMNVEV (reference sequence). V lost 3 bases and J 4 bases, leaving 10 bases between the germline ends. CDR3 nucleotides: TGTGCCAGCAGTTTCGGAGGCCGGTACGAGCAGTACTTC. This sequence encodes CASSFGGRYEQYF.

This clonotype has only a few counts. The chain uses TRBV3-1 and TRBJ2-5; TRBD1 agrees at 9 bases. Germline trimming cut 1 base from V and 4 bases from J; bases unmatched to any gene: 4. Germline V gene data show CDR1 as LGHDT and CDR2 as YNNKEL (reference sequence). CDR3 length equals 15 residues. CDR3 nucleotide sequence: TGTGCCAGCAGCCAAGCGGGGACAGGGAGAGAGACCCAGTACTTC. It specifies CASSQAGTGRETQYF.

This clonotype was seen more than once but under ten times. The J gene is TRBJ2-2, the V gene TRBV11-2; 7 bases map to TRBD2. V gave up 1 base and J gave up 4 bases; unmatched junction bases: 9. Looked up from germline, CDR1 is SGHAT and CDR2 is FQNNGV. The CDR3 totals 17 residues. CDR3: CASSLVRAGEGTGELFF. The CDR3 coding sequence is TGTGCCAGCAGCTTAGTTCGGGCGGGAGAAGGCACCGGGGAGCTGTTTTTT. Combining the CDR3 with reference TRBV11-2 and TRBJ2-2 gives the whole variable domain EAGVAQSPRYKIIEKRQSVAFWCNPISGHATLYWYQQILGQGPKLLIQFQNNGVVDDSQLPKDRFSAERLKGVDSTLKIQPAKLEDSAVYLCASSLVRAGEGTGELFFGEGSRLTVL.

This clonotype was counted at least ten times. V is TRBV28 and J is TRBJ2-7; D is perhaps TRBD2 (5 bases). V lost 2 bases and J lost 2, with 19 bases in between. Germline V gene lookup returns CDR1 MDHEN and CDR2 SYDVKM. CDR3 length: 17 amino acids. CDR3 loop: CASSLPNTGNLPYEQYF. Here the CDR3 DNA reads TGTGCCAGCAGTTTACCCAACACGGGGAACCTCCCCTACGAGCAGTACTTC.

This clonotype was counted a few times. The chain employs TRBV4-3 and TRBJ2-5; 8 bases agree with TRBD2. There are 13 residues in the CDR3. Unmatched junction bases numbered 0, after V lost 2 bases and J lost 4 bases. CDR1 and CDR2 from the germline V gene are LGHNA and YSLEER. The CDR3 DNA reads TGCGCCAGCAGCCAACGGGGGGGAGAGACCCAGTACTTC. Its translation is CASSQRGGETQYF.

The CDR3 loop is CASSIYGTKKVSPLHF. The CDR3 bases are TGTGCCAGTAGTATATATGGGACAAAAAAGGTGTCACCCCTCCACTTT. This chain links TRBV19 with TRBJ1-6, with a weak D call TRBD1 (6 bases). The V and J ends lost 2 bases and 10 bases respectively, with 18 bases between them. Per the germline V gene, CDR1 is LNHDA and CDR2 is SQIVND (reference sequence). The length of the CDR3 is 16 residues.

CDR3 amino acids: CASSQTGTGFNEQFF. CDR3 coding DNA: TGTGCCAGCAGCCAAACCGGGACAGGGTTCAATGAGCAGTTCTTC. The chain couples TRBV7-9 to TRBJ2-1; 9 bases map to TRBD1. The CDR3 covers 15 residues. Germline CDR1 reads SEHNR; CDR2 reads FQNEAQ (reference sequence). Trimming cost V 5 bases and J 6 bases; bases outside gene matches: 8.

This clonotype was counted a few times. This chain links TRBV27 with TRBJ2-6; D remains ambiguous. Germline loops: CDR1 MNHEY, CDR2 SMNVEV (reference sequence). The CDR3 covers 18 residues. Trimming shortened V by 6 bases and J by 0 bases, and 18 bases separated the two germline ends. The CDR3 region is CASSRTNDRPSGANVLTF. The CDR3 DNA follows: TGTGCCAGCAGCCGGACGAATGATAGACCCTCTGGGGCCAACGTCCTGACTTTC.

The chain uses TRBV14 and TRBJ2-2; D not certain. This CDR3 contains 16 residues. The V gene lost 3 bases and the J gene lost 4 bases, with 15 bases spanning the gap. Germline-derived CDR1 and CDR2 are SGHDN and FVKESK. The CDR3 here is CASSHFPSVSTGELFF. In DNA form, the CDR3 reads TGTGCCAGCAGCCATTTCCCGTCCGTTTCCACCGGGGAGCTGTTTTTT.

The chain joins TRBV7-9 to TRBJ2-7, with a tentative D call TRBD1 (5 bases). Trimming cost V 1 base and J 4 bases, with 11 bases left between them. There are 14 residues in the CDR3. CDR1 and CDR2 from the germline V gene are SEHNR and FQNEAQ (reference sequence). CDR3 in amino acids: CASSLEIPGYEQYF. CDR3 DNA sequence: TGTGCCAGCAGCTTAGAAATTCCAGGGTACGAGCAGTACTTC.

This clonotype was observed a handful of times. This chain links TRBV18 with TRBJ2-1; D perhaps matches TRBD2 (5 bases). The length of the CDR3 is 12 residues. Trimming removed 5 bases at V and 9 bases at J, with 11 bases between. Germline CDR1 is KGHSH and CDR2 is LQKENI. The CDR3 DNA follows: TGTGCCAGCTCAGAAGGACTTTTTGAGCAGTTCTTC. Protein product: CASSEGLFEQFF.

This clonotype was counted many times. The rearrangement joins TRBV5-1 to TRBJ1-5; 9 nucleotides agree with TRBD1. J was trimmed by 4 bases and V by 3 bases; bases with no gene match: 5. The CDR3 runs to 15 residues. Per germline, CDR1 SGHRS and CDR2 YFSETQ. This chain's CDR3 is CASSSTGGQNQPQHF. The CDR3 DNA follows: TGCGCCAGCAGCTCGACAGGGGGACAAAATCAGCCCCAGCATTTT.

The sample holds many counts of this clonotype. The rearrangement uses TRBV6-1 and TRBJ2-1, with D perhaps matching TRBD2 (6 bases). The CDR3 spans 16 residues. Per the germline V gene, CDR1 is MNHNS and CDR2 is SASEGT. V was clipped by 5 bases and J by 2 bases, with 16 bases between them. Here the CDR3 reads CASSHRPAGTYNEQFF. The CDR3 region has the DNA TGTGCCAGCAGTCATCGGCCAGCGGGCACCTACAATGAGCAGTTCTTC.

The chain recombines TRBV29-1 with TRBJ2-1; D is ambiguous. Germline CDR1 SQVTM, CDR2 ANQGSEA. Trimming pared 4 bases from V and 0 bases from J, leaving 7 bases between. The CDR3 runs to 13 residues. The CDR3 sequence: CSVADGSYNEQFF. The DNA for the CDR3 is TGCAGCGTTGCGGACGGCTCCTACAATGAGCAGTTCTTC.

V is TRBV7-2 and J is TRBJ2-2; 7 nucleotides align to TRBD2. The CDR3 spans 17 residues. Germline-derived CDR1 and CDR2 are SGHTA and FQGNSA. V dropped 7 bases and J dropped 8; count of bases not matched to a gene: 19. CDR3 sequence: CASNFFSFSGTTGELFF. In DNA, the CDR3 is TGTGCCAGCAATTTCTTTTCATTCAGCGGGACGACGGGGGAGCTGTTTTTT.

The rearrangement joins TRBV6-5 to TRBJ1-1; TRBD1 matches 8 bases. With 0 bases clipped from V and 1 base from J, the junction kept 4 bases outside the gene matches. Germline CDR1 is MNHEY and CDR2 is SVGAGI. This CDR3 comprises 16 residues. For the CDR3, the DNA is TGTGCCAGCAGTTACTCGACCGGGACAGGGAACACTGAAGCTTTCTTT. Translating gives CASSYSTGTGNTEAFF.

This clonotype was counted a few times. The chain carries TRBV19 and TRBJ1-1; 9 bases match TRBD1. Germline V gene sequence: CDR1 LNHDA, CDR2 SQIVND (reference sequence). This CDR3 comprises 15 residues. J was trimmed by 1 base and V by 4 bases; bases with no gene match: 4. This CDR3 reads CASSKVGQGNTEAFF. In DNA, the CDR3 is TGTGCCAGTAGTAAGGTGGGACAGGGGAACACTGAAGCTTTCTTT.

This clonotype was observed a few times. The V call is TRBV3-1, the J call TRBJ2-1, with TRBD1 matching over 8 bases. In germline, CDR1 is LGHDT, CDR2 YNNKEL (reference sequence). The V segment lost 3 bases and the J segment 7 bases; nucleotides outside the gene matches: 5. This CDR3 is 14 amino acids long. This CDR3 is CASSQRTGRNEQFF. CDR3 DNA sequence: TGTGCCAGCAGCCAGCGGACAGGGCGGAATGAGCAGTTCTTC.

This chain links TRBV5-8 with TRBJ2-2, with 11 nucleotides matching TRBD1. J was trimmed by 5 bases and V by 4 bases; bases with no gene match: 7. The CDR3 runs 16 residues. Per the germline V gene, CDR1 is SGHTS and CDR2 is YDEGEE. CDR3 nucleotide sequence: TGTGCCAGCAGCCTGGACAGGGGGCAGCGGACCGGGGAGCTGTTTTTT. It encodes CASSLDRGQRTGELFF.

With respect to this clonotype: A much more abundant neighbour one base away suggests this may be a read error. This chain uses TRBV7-2 with TRBJ2-7; 7 bases align to TRBD2. V was clipped by 0 bases and J by 8 bases; unmatched bases: 4. The CDR3 is made up of 13 amino acids. Germline V gene lookup returns CDR1 SGHTA and CDR2 FQGNSA. The CDR3 sequence: CASSLAGRDQQYF. CDR3 bases: TGTGCCAGCAGCTTAGCAGGGAGGGACCAGCAGTACTTC.

This chain connects TRBV28 to TRBJ2-1; 13 nucleotides align to TRBD2. This CDR3 is built from 18 residues. The J segment lost 0 bases and the V segment lost 2 bases, leaving 4 bases of the junction unmatched. Germline CDR1 MDHEN, CDR2 SYDVKM. The DNA of the CDR3 is TGTGCCAGCAGTTTAGGACTAGCGGGAGCTCGCTCCTACAATGAGCAGTTCTTC. Its translation is CASSLGLAGARSYNEQFF.

This clonotype occurred many times. The chain couples TRBV19 to TRBJ2-7; no clear D gene. The CDR3 has 15 amino acids. CDR1 and CDR2 from the germline V gene are LNHDA and SQIVND (reference sequence). Trimming took off 0 bases at V and 4 bases at J, with 13 bases between the two ends. CDR3 sequence reads: CASSIEVPALYEQYV. The CDR3 nucleotides read TGTGCCAGTAGTATAGAGGTGCCAGCCCTATACGAGCAGTACGTC.

The genes are TRBV4-3 and TRBJ2-1, with 11 bases that match TRBD2. The CDR3 contains 18 residues. Germline V gene data show CDR1 as LGHNA and CDR2 as YSLEER. V lost 4 bases, J lost 4 bases, and 12 bases stayed unmatched. The CDR3 DNA sequence: TGCGCCAGCAGCCGGGCCATCGTGCCTAGCGGGAGGTACAATGAGCAGTTCTTC. This codes for CASSRAIVPSGRYNEQFF.

This clonotype was seen a handful of times. V and J are TRBV27 and TRBJ1-2, with 7 bases lining up with TRBD1. This CDR3 is 16 amino acids long. With 7 bases clipped from V and 0 bases from J, the junction kept 11 bases outside the gene matches. Looked up from germline, CDR1 is MNHEY and CDR2 is SMNVEV (reference sequence). CDR3 in DNA: TGTGCCAGCACGCTTCGACAGGGCCCCACTAACTATGGCTACACCTTC. It translates to CASTLRQGPTNYGYTF.

In its sample, this clonotype was seen many times. The V call is TRBV11-2, the J call TRBJ2-1; possibly TRBD2 for D (7 bases). Looked up from germline, CDR1 is SGHAT and CDR2 is FQNNGV. This CDR3 is 13 amino acids long. The V end was cut by 5 bases, the J end by 9 bases, with 14 bases between. The CDR3 is CASSLYREGEQFF. DNA for the CDR3: TGTGCCAGCAGCCTATACAGGGAGGGTGAGCAGTTCTTC.

V gene TRBV28 combines with J gene TRBJ1-2; D is ambiguous. The germline gives CDR1 MDHEN, CDR2 SYDVKM. This CDR3 spans 15 amino acids. The germline V and J ends were trimmed by 6 bases and 8 bases, with 22 bases remaining between them. The CDR3 here is CASRFPLTVQDGYTF. The CDR3 DNA sequence: TGTGCCAGCAGGTTCCCGCTCACGGTTCAGGACGGCTACACCTTC.